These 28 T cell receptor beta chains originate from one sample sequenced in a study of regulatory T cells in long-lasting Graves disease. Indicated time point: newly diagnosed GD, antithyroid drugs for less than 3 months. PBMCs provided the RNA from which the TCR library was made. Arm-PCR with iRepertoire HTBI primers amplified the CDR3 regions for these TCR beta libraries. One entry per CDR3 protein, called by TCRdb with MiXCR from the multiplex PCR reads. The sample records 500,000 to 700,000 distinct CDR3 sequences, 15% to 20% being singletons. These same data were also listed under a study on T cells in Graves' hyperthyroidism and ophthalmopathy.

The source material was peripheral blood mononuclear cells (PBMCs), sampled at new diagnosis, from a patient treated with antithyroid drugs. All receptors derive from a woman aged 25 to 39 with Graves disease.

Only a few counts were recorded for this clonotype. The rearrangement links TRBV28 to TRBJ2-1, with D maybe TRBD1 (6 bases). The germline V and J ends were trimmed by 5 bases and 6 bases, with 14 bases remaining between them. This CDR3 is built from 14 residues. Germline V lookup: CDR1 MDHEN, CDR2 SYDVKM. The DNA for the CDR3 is TGTGCCAGCAGTAGCCGAGGGGGAATCAATGAGCAGTTCTTC. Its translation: CASSSRGGINEQFF.

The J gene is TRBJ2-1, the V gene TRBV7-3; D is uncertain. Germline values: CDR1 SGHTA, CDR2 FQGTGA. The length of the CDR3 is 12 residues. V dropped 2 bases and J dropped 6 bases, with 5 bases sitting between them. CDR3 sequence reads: CASSLQSNEQFF. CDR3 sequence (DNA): TGTGCCAGCAGCTTACAGAGCAATGAGCAGTTCTTC.

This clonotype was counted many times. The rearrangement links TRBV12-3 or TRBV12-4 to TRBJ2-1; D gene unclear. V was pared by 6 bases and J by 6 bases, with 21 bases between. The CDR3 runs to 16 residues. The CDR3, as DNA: TGTGCCAGCAGACACCCCATGACTCCTGCCCTCAATGAGCAGTTCTTC. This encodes CASRHPMTPALNEQFF.

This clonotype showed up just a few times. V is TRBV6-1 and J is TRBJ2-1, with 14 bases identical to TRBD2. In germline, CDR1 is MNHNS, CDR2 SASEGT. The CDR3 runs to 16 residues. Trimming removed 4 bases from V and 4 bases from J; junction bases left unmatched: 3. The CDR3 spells CASSAGTSGRYNEQFF. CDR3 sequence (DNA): TGTGCCAGCAGTGCCGGGACTAGCGGGAGATACAATGAGCAGTTCTTC.

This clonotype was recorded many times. Written as DNA, the CDR3 is TGTGCCAGCAAAAAAAGGGGGGTCGAGAGGTACGAGCAGTACTTC. It specifies CASKKRGVERYEQYF. This sequence joins TRBV28 and TRBJ2-7; D may be TRBD1 or TRBD2 (6 bases each). CDR3 size: 15 residues. V was cut by 7 bases and J by 4 bases, with 20 bases left in between. Germline loops: CDR1 MDHEN, CDR2 SYDVKM.

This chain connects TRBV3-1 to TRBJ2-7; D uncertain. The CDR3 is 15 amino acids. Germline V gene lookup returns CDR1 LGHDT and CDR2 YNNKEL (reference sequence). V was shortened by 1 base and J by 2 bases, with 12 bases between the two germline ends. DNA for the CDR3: TGTGCCAGCAGCCAAGTTGGTATAGGGACCTACGAGCAGTACTTC. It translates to CASSQVGIGTYEQYF.

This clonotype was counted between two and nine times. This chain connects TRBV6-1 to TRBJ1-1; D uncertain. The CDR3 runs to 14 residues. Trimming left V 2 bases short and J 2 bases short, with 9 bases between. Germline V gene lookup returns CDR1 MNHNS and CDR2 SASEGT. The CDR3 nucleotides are TGTGCCAGCAGTGAAATAGGACCCAACACTGAAGCTTTCTTT. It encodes CASSEIGPNTEAFF.

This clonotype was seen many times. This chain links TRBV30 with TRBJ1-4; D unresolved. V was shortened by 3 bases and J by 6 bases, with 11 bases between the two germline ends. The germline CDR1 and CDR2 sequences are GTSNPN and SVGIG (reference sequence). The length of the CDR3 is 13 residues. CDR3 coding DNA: TGTGCCTGGAGCCCGGACTCTGATGAAAAACTGTTTTTT. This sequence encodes CAWSPDSDEKLFF. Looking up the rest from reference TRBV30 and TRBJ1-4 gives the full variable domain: SQTIHQWPATLVQPVGSPLSLECTVEGTSNPNLYWYRQAAGRGLQLLFYSVGIGQISSEVPQNLSASRPQDRQFILSSKKLLLSDSGFYLCAWSPDSDEKLFFGSGTQLSVL.

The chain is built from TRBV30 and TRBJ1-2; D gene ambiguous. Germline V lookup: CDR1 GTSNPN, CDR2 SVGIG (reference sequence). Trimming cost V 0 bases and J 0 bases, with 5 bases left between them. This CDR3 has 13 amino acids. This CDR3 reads CAWSVGSNYGYTF. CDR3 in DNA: TGTGCCTGGAGTGTCGGTTCTAACTATGGCTACACCTTC.

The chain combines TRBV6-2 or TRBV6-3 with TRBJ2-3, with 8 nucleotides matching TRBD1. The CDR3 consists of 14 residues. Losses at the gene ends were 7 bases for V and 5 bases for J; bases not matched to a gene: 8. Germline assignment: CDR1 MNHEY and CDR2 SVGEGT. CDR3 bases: TGTGCCAGCACGGGCAGGGGGCGCGGAGATACGCAGTATTTT. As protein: CASTGRGRGDTQYF.

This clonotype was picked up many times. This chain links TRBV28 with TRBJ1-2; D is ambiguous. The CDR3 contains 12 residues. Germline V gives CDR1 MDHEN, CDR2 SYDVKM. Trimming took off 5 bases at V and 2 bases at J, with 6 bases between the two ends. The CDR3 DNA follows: TGTGCCAGCAGTCGAGTAAACTATGGCTACACCTTC. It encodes CASSRVNYGYTF.

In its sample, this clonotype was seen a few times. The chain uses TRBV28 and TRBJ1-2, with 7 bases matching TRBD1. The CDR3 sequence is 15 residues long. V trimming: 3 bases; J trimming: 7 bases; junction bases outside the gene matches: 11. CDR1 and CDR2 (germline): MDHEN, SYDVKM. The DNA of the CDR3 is TGTGCCAGCAGTTTCCCCGGGACAGTGTGGGGTGGCTACACCTTC. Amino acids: CASSFPGTVWGGYTF.

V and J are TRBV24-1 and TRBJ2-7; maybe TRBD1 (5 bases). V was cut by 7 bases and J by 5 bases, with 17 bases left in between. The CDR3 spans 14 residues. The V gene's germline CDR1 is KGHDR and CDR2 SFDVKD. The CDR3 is CATSERWGRNEQYF. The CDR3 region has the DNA TGTGCCACCAGCGAAAGATGGGGCCGCAACGAGCAGTACTTC.

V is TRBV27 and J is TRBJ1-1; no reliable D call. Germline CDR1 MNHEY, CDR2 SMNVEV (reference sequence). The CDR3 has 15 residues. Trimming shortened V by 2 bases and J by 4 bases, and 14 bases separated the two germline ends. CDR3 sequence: CASSLLPLGSTEAFF. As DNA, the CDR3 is TGTGCCAGCAGTTTACTCCCCCTGGGGAGCACTGAAGCTTTCTTT.

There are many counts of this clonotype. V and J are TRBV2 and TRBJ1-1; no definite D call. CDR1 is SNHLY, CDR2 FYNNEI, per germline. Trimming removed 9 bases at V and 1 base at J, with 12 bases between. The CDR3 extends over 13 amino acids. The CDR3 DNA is TGTGCCAGTAAACCAGGACCGAACACTGAAGCTTTCTTT. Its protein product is CASKPGPNTEAFF.

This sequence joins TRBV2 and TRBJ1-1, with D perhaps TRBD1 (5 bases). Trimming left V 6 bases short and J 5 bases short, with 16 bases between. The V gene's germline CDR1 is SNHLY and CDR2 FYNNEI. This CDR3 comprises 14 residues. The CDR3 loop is CASRGLGEGTEAFF. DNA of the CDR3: TGTGCCAGCAGGGGTCTGGGGGAGGGAACTGAAGCTTTCTTT.

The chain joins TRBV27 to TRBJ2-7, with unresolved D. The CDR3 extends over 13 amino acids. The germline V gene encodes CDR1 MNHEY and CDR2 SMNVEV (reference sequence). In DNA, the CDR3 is TGTGGATCCAACGGGCAGGTGGAATACGAGCAGTACTTC. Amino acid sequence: CGSNGQVEYEQYF.

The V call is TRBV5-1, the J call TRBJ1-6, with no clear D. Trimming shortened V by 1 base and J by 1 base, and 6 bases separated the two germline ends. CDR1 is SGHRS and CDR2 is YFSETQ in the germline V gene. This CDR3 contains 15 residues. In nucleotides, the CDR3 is TGCGCCAGCAGCTTGAGGGAATCCTATAATTCACCCCTCCACTTT. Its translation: CASSLRESYNSPLHF.

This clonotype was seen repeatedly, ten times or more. CDR3 in amino acids: CASSWGEYEQYF. CDR3 sequence (DNA): TGTGCCAGCAGCTGGGGGGAGTACGAGCAGTACTTC. The rearrangement uses TRBV6-1 and TRBJ2-7; TRBD2 might be the D (6 bases). This CDR3 region has 12 residues. Germline V gene data show CDR1 as MNHNS and CDR2 as SASEGT. V lost 6 bases and J lost 4, with 10 bases in between.

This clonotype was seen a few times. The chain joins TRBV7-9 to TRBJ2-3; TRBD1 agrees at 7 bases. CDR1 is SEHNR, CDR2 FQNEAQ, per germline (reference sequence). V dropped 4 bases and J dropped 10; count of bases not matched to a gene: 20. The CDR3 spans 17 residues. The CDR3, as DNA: TGTGCCAGCAGCTCCTCACGACAGGGCAGGGTAGAATATGCGCAGTATTTT. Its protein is CASSSSRQGRVEYAQYF. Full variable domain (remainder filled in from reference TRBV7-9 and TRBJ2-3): DTGVSQNPRHKITKRGQNVTFRCDPISEHNRLYWYRQTLGQGPEFLTYFQNEAQLEKSRLLSDRFSAERPKGSFSTLEIQRTEQGDSAMYLCASSSSRQGRVEYAQYFGPGTRLTVL.

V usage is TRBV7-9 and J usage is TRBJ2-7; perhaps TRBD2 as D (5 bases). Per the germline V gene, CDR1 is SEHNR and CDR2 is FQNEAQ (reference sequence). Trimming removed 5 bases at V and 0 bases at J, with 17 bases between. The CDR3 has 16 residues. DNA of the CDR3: TGTGCCAGCAGCAATCGACGGGAATCCAGCTCCTACGAGCAGTACTTC. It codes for CASSNRRESSSYEQYF.

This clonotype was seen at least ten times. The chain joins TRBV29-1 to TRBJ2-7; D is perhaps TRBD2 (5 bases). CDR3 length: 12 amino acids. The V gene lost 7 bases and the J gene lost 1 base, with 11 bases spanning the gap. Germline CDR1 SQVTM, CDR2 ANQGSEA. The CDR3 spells CSDPRTSYEQYF. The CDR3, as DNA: TGCAGCGATCCTCGGACTTCCTACGAGCAGTACTTC.

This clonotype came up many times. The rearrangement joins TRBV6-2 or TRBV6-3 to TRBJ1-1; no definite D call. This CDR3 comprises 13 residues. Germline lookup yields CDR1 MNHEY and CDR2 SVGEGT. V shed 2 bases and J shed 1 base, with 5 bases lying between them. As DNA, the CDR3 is TGTGCCAGCAGTTACACTCAGAACACTGAAGCTTTCTTT. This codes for CASSYTQNTEAFF.

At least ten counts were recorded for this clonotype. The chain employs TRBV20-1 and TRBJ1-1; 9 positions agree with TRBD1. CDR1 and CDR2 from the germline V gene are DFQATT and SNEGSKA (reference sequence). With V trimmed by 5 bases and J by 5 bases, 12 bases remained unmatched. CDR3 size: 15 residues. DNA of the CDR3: TGCAGTGCTCGCAATACAGGGGGCGCGGGGACTGAAGCTTTCTTT. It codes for CSARNTGGAGTEAFF.

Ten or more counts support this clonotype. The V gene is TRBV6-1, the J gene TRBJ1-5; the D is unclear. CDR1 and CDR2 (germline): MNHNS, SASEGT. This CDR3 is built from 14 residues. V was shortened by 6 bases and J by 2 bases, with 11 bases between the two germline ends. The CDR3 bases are TGTGCCAGCAGGGAATATCTGGGCAATCAGCCCCAGCATTTT. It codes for CASREYLGNQPQHF.

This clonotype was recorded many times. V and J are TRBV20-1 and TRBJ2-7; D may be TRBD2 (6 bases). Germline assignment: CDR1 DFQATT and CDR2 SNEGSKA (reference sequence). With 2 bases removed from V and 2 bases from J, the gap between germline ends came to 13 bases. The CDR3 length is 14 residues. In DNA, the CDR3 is TGCAGTGCTAGACCCGGAGGGAAGGCCTACGAGCAGTACTTC. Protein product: CSARPGGKAYEQYF.

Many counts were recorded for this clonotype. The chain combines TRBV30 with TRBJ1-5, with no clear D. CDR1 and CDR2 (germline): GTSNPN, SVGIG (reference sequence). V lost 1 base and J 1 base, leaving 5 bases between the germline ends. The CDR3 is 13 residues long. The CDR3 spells CAWSGQSNQPQHF. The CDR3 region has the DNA TGTGCCTGGAGTGGACAAAGCAATCAGCCCCAGCATTTT. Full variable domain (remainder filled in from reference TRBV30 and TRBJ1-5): SQTIHQWPATLVQPVGSPLSLECTVEGTSNPNLYWYRQAAGRGLQLLFYSVGIGQISSEVPQNLSASRPQDRQFILSSKKLLLSDSGFYLCAWSGQSNQPQHFGDGTRLSIL.

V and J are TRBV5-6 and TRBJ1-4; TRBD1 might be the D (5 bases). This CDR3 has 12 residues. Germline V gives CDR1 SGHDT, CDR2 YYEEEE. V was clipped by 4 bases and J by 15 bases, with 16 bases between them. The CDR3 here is CASSVLDNDVFF. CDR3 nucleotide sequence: TGTGCCAGCAGCGTCCTGGACAATGACGTGTTTTTT.